Presented here are 20 T cell receptor beta chains from one specimen sequenced in a study of T cells after yellow fever vaccination. TCRdb used MiXCR to reprocess the 5' RACE reads, holding one entry per CDR3 protein. The sample consists of approximately 70,000 distinct CDR3 sequences, approximately 6.1% of them appearing once. The material was CD8+ T cells sorted from PBMCs, obtained approximately 40 days after the first yellow fever vaccination. These receptors all come from a man aged 18 to 35 who received the YFV17D yellow fever vaccine.

This clonotype was picked up many times. The chain is built from TRBV6-4 and TRBJ2-3; D may be TRBD1 or TRBD2 (6 bases each). Trimming shortened V by 2 bases and J by 2 bases, and 11 bases separated the two germline ends. The CDR3 loop spans 15 amino acids. Germline CDR1 is MRHNA and CDR2 is SNTAGT. DNA for the CDR3: TGTGCCAGCAGTGACAACGGGGGCGCCACAGATACGCAGTATTTT. It encodes CASSDNGGATDTQYF.

This clonotype was observed at least ten times. The rearrangement links TRBV6-4 to TRBJ2-2; a possible D gene is TRBD1 (7 bases). The CDR3 loop spans 14 amino acids. Germline values: CDR1 MRHNA, CDR2 SNTAGT. With 5 bases removed from V and 3 bases from J, the gap between germline ends came to 10 bases. DNA for the CDR3: TGTGCCAGCAGTCAGGGGGGATACACCGGGGAGCTGTTTTTT. Its translation is CASSQGGYTGELFF.

The sample holds many counts of this clonotype. This chain joins TRBV11-2 and TRBJ2-2, with D maybe TRBD1 (5 bases). The CDR3 is made up of 16 amino acids. From germline, CDR1 is SGHAT and CDR2 FQNNGV. Trimming stripped 7 bases from V and 4 bases from J, with 19 bases between. The CDR3 DNA reads as TGTGCCAGCAACCAGGGTGGGCAGGAGCTCACCGGGGAGCTGTTTTTT. Its translation is CASNQGGQELTGELFF.

This clonotype was recorded many times. The rearrangement uses TRBV4-1 and TRBJ2-1, with D uncertain. The CDR3 has 13 amino acids. Germline values: CDR1 MGHRA, CDR2 YSYEKL. Trimming shortened V by 1 base and J by 3 bases, and 4 bases separated the two germline ends. CDR3 nucleotide sequence: TGCGCCAGCAGCCAAGTAAGCTACAATGAGCAGTTCTTC. This sequence encodes CASSQVSYNEQFF.

This clonotype came up many times. This chain joins TRBV28 and TRBJ2-2; the match to TRBD1 covers 7 bases. Losses at the gene ends were 3 bases for V and 2 bases for J; bases not matched to a gene: 3. Germline loops: CDR1 MDHEN, CDR2 SYDVKM. There are 15 residues in the CDR3. In DNA, the CDR3 is TGTGCCAGCAGTTTGAGACAGGGAAACACCGGGGAGCTGTTTTTT. This encodes CASSLRQGNTGELFF.

This clonotype was recorded many times. The CDR3 is CASSFLGQEQEQYV. For the CDR3, the DNA is TGCGCCAGCAGCTTCCTTGGACAGGAGCAGGAGCAGTACGTC. The chain uses TRBV5-1 and TRBJ2-7; the match to TRBD1 covers 7 bases. With V trimmed by 2 bases and J by 7 bases, 9 bases remained unmatched. The germline V gene has CDR1 SGHRS and CDR2 YFSETQ. This CDR3 comprises 14 residues.

In this sample, this clonotype turned up many times. This chain uses TRBV5-1 with TRBJ2-1; D unresolved. The germline CDR1 and CDR2 sequences are SGHRS and YFSETQ. The CDR3 has 15 residues. Deletions cut 8 bases from V and 5 bases from J, with 20 bases between. DNA of the CDR3: TGCGCCAGTAGTGCGGCCGTCCTCACAAACAATGAGCAGTTCTTC. It specifies CASSAAVLTNNEQFF.

This clonotype was seen only a few times. V gene TRBV4-1 combines with J gene TRBJ2-7; possible D gene TRBD1, 5 bases. The germline gives CDR1 MGHRA, CDR2 YSYEKL. Trimming removed 4 bases from V and 3 bases from J, with 16 bases in between. The CDR3 extends over 15 amino acids. The DNA of the CDR3 is TGCGCCAGCAGCCGCCACGACAGTGGGAACTACGAGCAGTACTTC. It translates to CASSRHDSGNYEQYF.

This clonotype showed up many times. The chain combines TRBV24-1 with TRBJ2-3, with 11 bases aligning to TRBD2. Germline values: CDR1 KGHDR, CDR2 SFDVKD. The CDR3 loop spans 17 amino acids. Trimming cost V 4 bases and J 0 bases; bases outside gene matches: 5. CDR3 in amino acids: CATSDPGLADSTDTQYF. The DNA for the CDR3 is TGTGCCACCAGTGACCCGGGACTAGCGGATAGCACAGATACGCAGTATTTT.

The chain carries TRBV27 and TRBJ2-1; weak D call: TRBD2 (7 bases). The V end was cut by 2 bases, the J end by 7 bases, with 15 bases between. The CDR3 extends over 15 amino acids. Germline lookup yields CDR1 MNHEY and CDR2 SMNVEV (reference sequence). CDR3 amino acids: CASSLMGGPRNEQFF. The CDR3 coding sequence is TGTGCCAGCAGTTTAATGGGGGGGCCGCGAAATGAGCAGTTCTTC.

This clonotype was found many times. The chain has TRBV29-1 and TRBJ1-6; D ambiguous. CDR3 length: 13 amino acids. Germline V lookup: CDR1 SQVTM, CDR2 ANQGSEA. The V gene lost 4 bases and the J gene lost 6 bases, with 10 bases spanning the gap. The CDR3, as DNA: TGCAGCGTTGGAGACGCTCTTAATTCACCCCTCCACTTT. This translates into CSVGDALNSPLHF.

The chain employs TRBV6-5 and TRBJ2-7, with TRBD1 identical over 7 bases. The CDR3 is made up of 12 amino acids. Germline CDR1 MNHEY, CDR2 SVGAGI. Germline trimming cut 7 bases from V and 5 bases from J; bases unmatched to any gene: 5. This CDR3 is CASTAGTDEQYF. The CDR3 DNA sequence: TGTGCCAGCACCGCAGGGACAGACGAGCAGTACTTC.

This chain links TRBV29-1 with TRBJ2-7; the D gene is possibly TRBD1 (5 bases). Trimming shortened V by 7 bases and J by 2 bases, and 9 bases separated the two germline ends. The CDR3 runs to 11 residues. Germline values: CDR1 SQVTM, CDR2 ANQGSEA. This CDR3 is CSAGQAYEQYF. CDR3 bases: TGCAGCGCTGGACAAGCCTACGAGCAGTACTTC.

Ten or more counts support this clonotype. For the CDR3, the DNA is TGCGCCAGCAGCCAAGTAGACAGGGGGCGGGAGACCCAGTACTTC. Translated: CASSQVDRGRETQYF. The chain is built from TRBV4-1 and TRBJ2-5, with TRBD1 identical over 10 bases. The junction had 4 bases not matched to a gene; V was cut back by 1 base and J by 5 bases. There are 15 residues in the CDR3. Germline V CDR1 and CDR2: MGHRA, YSYEKL.

This clonotype appeared many times. This rearrangement joins TRBV29-1 to TRBJ2-2; D gene unclear. V dropped 7 bases and J dropped 0 bases, with 9 bases sitting between them. Germline values: CDR1 SQVTM, CDR2 ANQGSEA. The CDR3 totals 13 residues. The CDR3 sequence: CSGRTANTGELFF. The CDR3 nucleotides are TGCAGCGGCCGGACGGCGAACACCGGGGAGCTGTTTTTT.

The J gene is TRBJ2-1, the V gene TRBV4-2; D is possibly TRBD2 (6 bases). The CDR3 has 16 residues. V was trimmed by 0 bases and J by 16 bases, leaving 25 bases between them. CDR1 is LGHNA, CDR2 YNFKEQ, per germline. CDR3 nucleotides: TGTGCCAGCAGCCAAGATCTCGGACTCGGAGTGGGACTTCAATTCTTC. Protein: CASSQDLGLGVGLQFF.

This clonotype appeared a few times. The V and J genes are TRBV20-1 and TRBJ2-3; D might be TRBD2 (10 bases). This CDR3 contains 18 residues. V lost 5 bases, J lost 4 bases, and 28 bases lay in between. Germline V CDR1 and CDR2: DFQATT, SNEGSKA (reference sequence). The chain's CDR3 is CSAPGQGQRGGESDTQYF. CDR3 nucleotide sequence: TGCAGTGCTCCGGGACAGGGCCAGCGGGGGGGCGAGTCAGATACGCAGTATTTT.

This clonotype has at least ten counts. V gene TRBV6-1 combines with J gene TRBJ2-7; 7 nucleotides align to TRBD1. The CDR3 runs 15 residues. Germline assignment: CDR1 MNHNS and CDR2 SASEGT. The junction had 14 bases not matched to a gene; V was cut back by 7 bases and J by 5 bases. The CDR3 nucleotides read TGTGCCAGCATCAAGGGGGCAGGGGTTTTCAACGAGCAGTACTTC. This sequence encodes CASIKGAGVFNEQYF.

The table lists this clonotype with many counts. V gene TRBV4-1 combines with J gene TRBJ1-2; the D is unclear. The length of the CDR3 is 14 residues. Germline CDR1 MGHRA, CDR2 YSYEKL. The V end was cut by 1 base, the J end by 2 bases, with 8 bases between. CDR3 DNA: TGCGCCAGCAGCCAAGCCAGCCGAAACTATGGCTACACCTTC. Its translation: CASSQASRNYGYTF.

Worth noting for this clonotype: A much larger clone is a single base away; this may be a read error. The chain uses TRBV20-1 and TRBJ2-1; D is undetermined. Germline CDR1 reads DFQATT; CDR2 reads SNEGSKA (reference sequence). CDR3 length: 14 amino acids. V was cut by 3 bases and J by 6 bases, with 15 bases left in between. CDR3 in DNA: TGCAGTGCTAGTGAGTGGGAAAACAGCAATGAGCAGTTCTTC. Amino acids: CSASEWENSNEQFF.